The clone carrying this T cell receptor (beta chain) showed up just a few times. V was shortened by 5 bases and J by 1 base, with 14 bases between the two germline ends. Germline V gene lookup returns CDR1 SEHNR and CDR2 FQNEAQ (reference sequence). The CDR3 sequence is 15 residues long. The sample is drawn from a study of blood T cells in healthy people across ages. A second PCR of 7 to 11 cycles used a sample-barcoded 5' primer and a J-beta primer mix. Unique molecular identifiers of 12 random nucleotides labeled each cDNA. Every sample gave at least 3 million paired-end reads containing CDR3. A single record per CDR3 protein comes from TCRdb applying MiXCR to the 5' RACE reads. This table has about 760,000 distinct CDR3 sequences, more than 20% appearing once. Each sample yielded at least 6 million isolated PBMCs. This same sample was also taken into another study, of T cells of mothers and their children.

This sequence joins TRBV7-9 and TRBJ1-2; D unresolved. The sequenced sample was blood. This receptor was obtained from a boy aged 10-17 years in good health. The CDR3 sequence: CASSAGPGINYGYTF. The CDR3, as DNA: TGTGCCAGCAGCGCCGGCCCAGGAATTAACTATGGCTACACCTTC.